The next 18 T cell receptor beta chains were all read from a single sample in a study of T cells in Graves' hyperthyroidism and ophthalmopathy. Amplification targeted TCR beta CDR3 regions from RNA transcripts. HTBI primers were used for first-round RT-PCR of the TCR CDR3. One entry per CDR3 protein results from TCRdb running MiXCR on the multiplex PCR reads. The repertoire holds some 400,000 distinct CDR3 sequences, with over 15% as singletons. The sequencing sample was made of blood. Receptors were obtained from a young woman with Graves' hyperthyroidism.

The chain carries TRBV2 and TRBJ2-5; D is unclear. Looked up from germline, CDR1 is SNHLY and CDR2 is FYNNEI. The CDR3 sequence is 15 residues long. V lost 8 bases and J lost 1, with 17 bases in between. The CDR3 here is CASCGVPSRQETQYF. The CDR3 region has the DNA TGTGCCAGCTGTGGGGTCCCGAGTCGCCAAGAGACCCAGTACTTC.

This clonotype was seen many times. The J gene is TRBJ2-2, the V gene TRBV5-6; 10 positions agree with TRBD1. CDR1 is SGHDT and CDR2 is YYEEEE in the germline V gene. This CDR3 comprises 17 residues. V shed 2 bases and J 5 bases; nucleotides not matched to a gene: 9. The CDR3 is CASSFLPGTGETGELFF. The CDR3 nucleotides are TGTGCCAGCAGCTTCCTTCCCGGGACAGGGGAAACCGGGGAGCTGTTTTTT.

The table lists this clonotype with many counts. This sequence joins TRBV9 and TRBJ1-1; D may be TRBD1 (5 bases). CDR1 is SGDLS and CDR2 is YYNGEE in the germline V gene. The CDR3 totals 14 residues. Trimming left V 1 base short and J 2 bases short, with 9 bases between. The CDR3 DNA is TGTGCCAGCAGCGTATCGGACATAAACACTGAAGCTTTCTTT. It codes for CASSVSDINTEAFF.

This clonotype was recorded many times. This chain connects TRBV6-1 to TRBJ1-5; the D is unclear. The germline gives CDR1 MNHNS, CDR2 SASEGT. Trimming left V 8 bases short and J 1 base short, with 12 bases between. CDR3 length: 14 amino acids. CDR3 protein: CASGLTTSNQPQHF. In DNA form, the CDR3 reads TGTGCCAGCGGGTTAACAACAAGCAATCAGCCCCAGCATTTT.

The chain joins TRBV6-2 or TRBV6-3 to TRBJ1-1; 7 bases map to TRBD1. CDR1 is MNHEY, CDR2 SVGEGT, per germline. The length of the CDR3 is 14 residues. V was clipped by 6 bases and J by 2 bases; unmatched bases: 6. This chain's CDR3 is CASRASGGNTEAFF. The CDR3 DNA follows: TGTGCCAGCAGGGCTTCAGGGGGTAACACTGAAGCTTTCTTT.

This CDR3 is CASSQGDGGFETQYF. The CDR3 nucleotides are TGCGCCAGCAGCCAAGGGGACGGAGGCTTCGAGACCCAGTACTTC. This chain joins TRBV4-1 and TRBJ2-5; either TRBD1 or TRBD2 may supply D (5 bases each). CDR1 and CDR2 (germline): MGHRA, YSYEKL. The CDR3 totals 15 residues. The V gene lost 1 base and the J gene lost 5 bases, with 14 bases spanning the gap.

The chain links TRBV9 to TRBJ2-7; TRBD2 matches at 11 bases. Looked up from germline, CDR1 is SGDLS and CDR2 is YYNGEE. The CDR3 extends over 15 amino acids. V lost 2 bases and J lost 2; bases outside the gene matches: 3. The CDR3 nucleotides read TGTGCCAGCAGCGTCGGGACTAGCGGAGCCTACGAGCAGTACTTC. This encodes CASSVGTSGAYEQYF.

This clonotype came up many times. This sequence joins TRBV11-1 and TRBJ1-1; 10 bases match TRBD1. Looked up from germline, CDR1 is SGHAT and CDR2 is FQDESV (reference sequence). The length of the CDR3 is 13 residues. Germline trimming cut 5 bases from V and 10 bases from J; bases unmatched to any gene: 7. This CDR3 reads CASSPGQGESAFF. CDR3 bases: TGTGCCAGCAGCCCAGGACAGGGGGAATCAGCTTTCTTT.

This clonotype was observed many times. The chain is built from TRBV29-1 and TRBJ2-4; TRBD2 might be the D (5 bases). This CDR3 is 13 amino acids long. The ends were cut back, 7 bases at V and 0 bases at J, with 10 bases in the middle. CDR1 SQVTM and CDR2 ANQGSEA come from the germline V gene. CDR3 nucleotides: TGCAGCGCTTCGGGGATAGCCAAAAACATTCAGTACTTC. Its protein is CSASGIAKNIQYF. The complete variable domain, with remaining parts taken from reference TRBV29-1 and TRBJ2-4, reads SAVISQKPSRDICQRGTSLTIQCQVDSQVTMMFWYRQQPGQSLTLIATANQGSEATYESGFVIDKFPISRPNLTFSTLTVSNMSPEDSSIYLCSASGIAKNIQYFGAGTRLSVL.

This rearrangement joins TRBV12-3 or TRBV12-4 to TRBJ1-2, with 9 bases that match TRBD1. CDR3 length: 19 amino acids. V gave up 1 base and J gave up 4 bases; unmatched junction bases: 16. The CDR3 bases are TGTGCCAGCAGTTTAGTAAACAGGGGGCTCTTAAGAATCCGCTATGGCTACACCTTC. Translating it yields CASSLVNRGLLRIRYGYTF.

This clonotype was seen at least ten times. The chain combines TRBV20-1 with TRBJ2-7; D is unclear. Germline CDR1 DFQATT, CDR2 SNEGSKA (reference sequence). The CDR3 consists of 14 residues. Trimming cost V 6 bases and J 2 bases, with 17 bases left between them. The CDR3 DNA reads TGCAGTGCCTCGATGCACCTCCCCACCTACGAGCAGTACTTC. It encodes CSASMHLPTYEQYF.

The rearrangement joins TRBV20-1 to TRBJ2-5; a possible D gene is TRBD2 (6 bases). Germline CDR1 DFQATT, CDR2 SNEGSKA (reference sequence). This CDR3 has 13 amino acids. V was pared by 8 bases and J by 9 bases, with 22 bases between. This chain's CDR3 is CSYPGPATGAQYF. CDR3 in DNA: TGCAGTTATCCGGGACCGGCCACGGGGGCCCAGTACTTC.

This clonotype was seen repeatedly, ten times or more. V and J are TRBV19 and TRBJ1-5; 8 bases match TRBD1. Per germline, CDR1 LNHDA and CDR2 SQIVND (reference sequence). The CDR3 has 17 amino acids. Unmatched junction bases numbered 12, after V lost 6 bases and J lost 2 bases. The CDR3 DNA reads as TGTGCCAGTAGGAGTTTACAGGGGGGAAGTGGCAATCAGCCCCAGCATTTT. This gives the protein CASRSLQGGSGNQPQHF.

This clonotype was counted ten times or more. J is TRBJ1-1 and V is TRBV20-1; the D gene is possibly TRBD1 (5 bases). The CDR3 has 11 residues. Germline assignment: CDR1 DFQATT and CDR2 SNEGSKA (reference sequence). The CDR3, as DNA: TGCAGGGGGCAGGGCGGGACTGAAGCTTTCTTT. Translated: CRGQGGTEAFF.

The chain couples TRBV6-1 to TRBJ2-5; 8 positions agree with TRBD2. Germline CDR1 MNHNS, CDR2 SASEGT. With 2 bases clipped from V and 0 bases from J, the junction kept 8 bases outside the gene matches. This CDR3 spans 17 amino acids. In nucleotides, the CDR3 is TGTGCCAGCAGTGAACTGGTTAGCGGGGCGTACCAAGAGACCCAGTACTTC. The encoded protein is CASSELVSGAYQETQYF.

This clonotype was observed at least ten times. The chain links TRBV6-1 to TRBJ1-5; D remains unclear. In germline, CDR1 is MNHNS, CDR2 SASEGT. The CDR3 is 13 residues long. V was pared by 6 bases and J by 0 bases, with 6 bases between. The CDR3 is CASRDYSNQPQHF. The CDR3, as DNA: TGTGCCAGCAGGGATTATAGCAATCAGCCCCAGCATTTT.

The rearrangement uses TRBV20-1 and TRBJ2-5, with a tentative D call TRBD2 (6 bases). Trimming removed 6 bases from V and 5 bases from J, with 16 bases in between. In germline, CDR1 is DFQATT, CDR2 SNEGSKA (reference sequence). This CDR3 spans 13 amino acids. The CDR3 loop is CSAHWRGPETQYF. Here the CDR3 DNA reads TGCAGTGCACACTGGAGGGGTCCGGAGACCCAGTACTTC.

The V and J genes are TRBV4-1 and TRBJ2-2; possibly TRBD1 for D (6 bases). The CDR3 totals 18 residues. CDR1 MGHRA and CDR2 YSYEKL come from the germline V gene. The V and J ends lost 1 base and 0 bases respectively, with 15 bases between them. The CDR3 reads CASSQGTAIFANTGELFF. The CDR3 DNA is TGCGCCAGCAGCCAAGGGACAGCGATCTTCGCGAACACCGGGGAGCTGTTTTTT.